Reported below is one TCR beta chain. Antigen: not known. A much larger clone differs by one base, so this may be a read error. The data were taken from a study of beta chain features in type 1 diabetes. All of the isolated RNA was reverse transcribed, so expressed TCRB transcripts were sequenced. TCRdb keeps only in-frame clones here, not all; method: immunoSEQ multiplex PCR. The sample contains 300,000 or so clones, 7.5% to 9% of which appear only once. This CDR3 has 13 residues. Germline CDR1 is SGHVS and CDR2 is FQNEAQ. V was cut by 1 base and J by 2 bases, with 3 bases left in between. Findings of the study overall: Reads derived from cDNA could over-represent cells showing high TCR expression. Reduced insertions and increased deletions marked VDJ junctions in type 1 diabetes patients. TCRB repertoires of naive, central memory and Treg cells appeared more similar among patients than among healthy donors.

The source material was central memory CD4+ T cells from blood. The gene calls are TRBV7-8 and TRBJ2-1; D gene unclear. The receptor was derived from a woman in her late teens or twenties in good health. This CDR3 reads CASSLDPYNEQFF. The CDR3 DNA reads TGTGCCAGCAGCTTAGATCCCTACAATGAGCAGTTCTTC.